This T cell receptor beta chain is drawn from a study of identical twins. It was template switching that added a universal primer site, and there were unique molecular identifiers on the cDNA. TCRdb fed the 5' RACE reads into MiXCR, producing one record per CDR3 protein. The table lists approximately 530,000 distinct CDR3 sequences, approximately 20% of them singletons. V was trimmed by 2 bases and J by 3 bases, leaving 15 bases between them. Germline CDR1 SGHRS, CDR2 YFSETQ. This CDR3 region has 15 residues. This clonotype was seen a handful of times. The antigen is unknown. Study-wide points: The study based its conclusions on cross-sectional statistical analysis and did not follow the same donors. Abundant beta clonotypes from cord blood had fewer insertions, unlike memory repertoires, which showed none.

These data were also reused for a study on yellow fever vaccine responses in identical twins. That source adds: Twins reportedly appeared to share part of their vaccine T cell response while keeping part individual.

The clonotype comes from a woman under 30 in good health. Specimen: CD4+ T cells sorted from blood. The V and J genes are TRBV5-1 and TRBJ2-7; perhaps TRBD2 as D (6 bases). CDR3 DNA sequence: TGCGCCAGCAGCTTCGATGGATGGGAGGACTACGAGCAGTACTTC. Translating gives CASSFDGWEDYEQYF.